These 5 T cell receptor beta chains share one sample of origin, sequenced in a study of vaccination and CD4 T cells after COVID-19. Treatment in this sample: 10-day PBMC culture with coronavirus spike peptide pools or control peptides (ViraFEST assay). Cultured CD4+ T cell DNA was sequenced using the Oncomine TCR Beta short-read assay. Each CDR3 protein gets one entry after TCRdb re-called the PCR reads with MiXCR. The repertoire holds 11,000 to 15,000 distinct CDR3 sequences, 60% seen once, with approximately 13% in the top ten. These TCRs' antigens remain unknown. What was sequenced was CD4+ T cells from blood, cultured in vitro. Every receptor here comes from a human donor who had recovered from COVID-19.

J is TRBJ2-7 and V is TRBV10-3, with D perhaps given as TRBD1 or TRBD2 (7 bases each). There are 14 residues in the CDR3. CDR1 is ENHRY, CDR2 SYGVKD, per germline. With 7 bases removed from V and 2 bases from J, the gap between germline ends came to 15 bases. The CDR3 spells CAINDREGPYEQYF. DNA for the CDR3: TGTGCCATCAATGACAGGGAGGGTCCCTACGAGCAGTACTTC.

V is TRBV10-1 and J is TRBJ2-7; D uncertain. The CDR3 totals 13 residues. CDR1 WNHNN and CDR2 SYGVQD come from the germline V gene (reference sequence). The germline V and J ends were trimmed by 8 bases and 3 bases, with 14 bases remaining between them. CDR3 nucleotide sequence: TGCGCCAGCTCGTACGCTTCGGACTACGAGCAGTACTTC. This encodes CASSYASDYEQYF.

With regard to this clonotype: Germline is not matched at one junction end, which may reflect a read error. The V call is TRBV7-9, the J call TRBJ2-5; 10 bases are a match to TRBD1. Germline CDR1 SEHNR, CDR2 FQNEAQ (reference sequence). The CDR3 runs to 15 residues. CDR3 in DNA: TGTCCCAGCAGCTTGGGGGACAGGGGAGGAGAGACCCAGTACTTC. Translation gives CPSSLGDRGGETQYF.

This clonotype turned up a few times. V usage is TRBV20-1 and J usage is TRBJ2-3, with D maybe TRBD1 (6 bases). Trimming removed 6 bases at V and 0 bases at J, with 13 bases between. The CDR3 length is 14 residues. Germline CDR1 and CDR2: DFQATT and SNEGSKA (reference sequence). This CDR3 reads CSAPRTASTDTQYF. CDR3 DNA sequence: TGCAGTGCCCCTAGGACAGCTAGCACAGATACGCAGTATTTT.

This chain joins TRBV20-1 and TRBJ1-1, with unresolved D. Trimming shortened V by 5 bases and J by 7 bases, and 20 bases separated the two germline ends. The CDR3 consists of 14 residues. Germline loops: CDR1 DFQATT, CDR2 SNEGSKA (reference sequence). The DNA of the CDR3 is TGCAGTGCTCAGCGCAGGAGTGAAGGAGGTGAAGCTTTCTTT. It codes for CSAQRRSEGGEAFF.